The rows below give T cell receptor beta chains drawn from one sample of a study of shared clonotypes between healthy human individuals. Assay: immunoSEQ multiplex PCR; the TCRdb copy retains only in-frame clones and omits some. The sample holds roughly 1,000,000 clones; 78% are singletons and the top ten take around 0.47%. The sample comprised memory CD4+ T cells from PBMCs. Receptors were obtained from a man between 18 and 35 years old in good health. Some clones in this sample may be carry-over from other donors' samples. Each CDR3 is given with its conserved first and last residue. Each record gives: clone size, D gene, V gene, J gene, CDR3 DNA, CDR3 protein. The D gene is left open where the match is weak. Some rows have no size entry. The others give once, few or many, or a class for an expanded clone.

once	TRBD1	TRBV7-9	TRBJ1-2	TGTGCCAGCAGCTTAAACAGGGGAAATAACTATGGCTACACCTTC	CASSLNRGNNYGYTF
NA	TRBD1	TRBV6-1	TRBJ2-7	TGTGCCAGCAGTGGACTAACTGAGACAGGGCTGGACGAGCAGTACTTC	CASSGLTETGLDEQYF
NA	NA	TRBV5-1	TRBJ2-2	TGCGCCAGCAGCTTGGGAACGAACACCGGGGAGCTGTTTTTT	CASSLGTNTGELFF
NA	TRBD1	TRBV27	TRBJ1-2	TGTGCCAGCAGTCCCCTACTCGACAGGGGCTTTCGCTACACCTTC	CASSPLLDRGFRYTF
few	TRBD1	TRBV7-9	TRBJ2-1	TGTGCCAGCAGCTTAAGGGGACAGGGAGTCGGCAATGAGCAGTTCTTC	CASSLRGQGVGNEQFF
NA	TRBD1	TRBV7-7	TRBJ1-1	TGTGCCAGCAGCCCGGACAGGATGACTGAAGCTTTCTTT	CASSPDRMTEAFF
once	TRBD2	TRBV14	TRBJ2-4	TGTGCCAGCAGCGCTCGACTAGCGGGAGGCCGAGGCATTCAGTACTTC	CASSARLAGGRGIQYF
NA	TRBD2	TRBV7-7	TRBJ2-1	TGTGCCAGCAGCCCACACCTAGCGGCTAACAATGAGCAGTTCTTC	CASSPHLAANNEQFF
NA	TRBD1	TRBV29-1	TRBJ1-4	TGCAGCGTTGCACAAAACAGGGGCACTAATGAAAAACTGTTTTTT	CSVAQNRGTNEKLFF
NA	NA	TRBV30	TRBJ2-5	TGTGCCTGGAGTGTATCCGGTGGCGAAGAGACCCAGTACTTC	CAWSVSGGEETQYF
NA	NA	TRBV11-3	TRBJ2-3	TGTGCCAGCAGCTTAGAAGGGGCAGATACGCAGTATTTT	CASSLEGADTQYF
NA	NA	TRBV18	TRBJ2-1	TGTGCCAGCTCACCAGATGTGGTCGATGAGCAGTTCTTC	CASSPDVVDEQFF
few	NA	TRBV7-3	TRBJ2-3	TGTGCCAGCAGCTTTGGCCCGGCGGACACAGATACGCAGTATTTT	CASSFGPADTDTQYF
few	NA	TRBV2	TRBJ2-7	TGTGCCAGCAGTGAATCCTCCCTCGGCGGCTACGAGCAGTACTTC	CASSESSLGGYEQYF
NA	TRBD1	TRBV5-1	TRBJ1-2	TGCGCCAGCAGCCGGGAAGGACAGGGAGGCTATGGCTACACCTTC	CASSREGQGGYGYTF
NA	TRBD2	TRBV10-2	TRBJ2-5	TGCGCCAGCAGACTAGCGGGGGGGCTCCAAGAGACCCAGTACTTC	CASRLAGGLQETQYF
NA	NA	TRBV6-5	TRBJ2-5	TGTGCCAGCAGCCGACGCCAACTTCAGAGGGAGACCCAGTACTTC	CASSRRQLQRETQYF
NA	TRBD1	TRBV7-8	TRBJ1-1	TGTGCCAGCAGCCCCGTGACAGGGTGGGGAACTGAAGCTTTCTTT	CASSPVTGWGTEAFF
NA	NA	TRBV2	TRBJ1-3	TGTGCCAGCAGGACTTCAGGAACTGGAAACACCATATATTTT	CASRTSGTGNTIYF
many	NA	TRBV28	TRBJ1-1	TGTGCCAGCAGTTTCAGTGGGACAACTTCTTTCTTT	CASSFSGTTSFF
NA	NA	TRBV5-1	TRBJ2-5	TGCGCCAGCAGCTCGGGGGGGACAGGTCAAGAGACCCAGTACTTC	CASSSGGTGQETQYF
NA	NA	TRBV7-9	TRBJ2-3	TGTGCCAGCAGGTCCCTGAGGCTCACAGATACGCAGTATTTT	CASRSLRLTDTQYF
NA	NA	TRBV5-4	TRBJ1-4	TGTGCCAGCAGCCTGGACAGTTCTAATGAAAAACTGTTTTTT	CASSLDSSNEKLFF
once	NA	TRBV5-1	TRBJ1-2	TGCGCCAGCAGCCCCTATTCGGGGAGGGGCGCGGGTGGCTACACCTTC	CASSPYSGRGAGGYTF
NA	NA	TRBV28	TRBJ2-1	TGTGCCAGCATGACCGGGCCGGGGCGAGAGCAGTTCTTC	CASMTGPGREQFF
NA	NA	TRBV5-1	TRBJ2-7	TGCGCCAGCAGCCGAGGGGAGTACGAGCAGTACTTC	CASSRGEYEQYF
once	TRBD2	TRBV6-5	TRBJ2-1	TGTGCCAGCAGTCCCCGGACTAGCGGGGGCAATGAGCAGTTCTTC	CASSPRTSGGNEQFF
NA	TRBD1	TRBV5-1	TRBJ2-7	TGCGCCAGCAGCTCGTTAGAGACAGGGACCTACGAGCAGTACTTC	CASSSLETGTYEQYF
NA	NA	TRBV6-5	TRBJ1-1	TGTGCCAGCAGTTACCAGGGAGCTTACACTGAAGCTTTCTTT	CASSYQGAYTEAFF
NA	NA	TRBV28	TRBJ1-5	TGTGCCAGCAGAATGAGCCAGCTATACAATCAGCCCCAGCATTTT	CASRMSQLYNQPQHF
NA	NA	TRBV28	TRBJ1-3	TGTGCCAGCGGGGAAGGCACAAGGTTTTCGTCGAACACCATATATTTT	CASGEGTRFSSNTIYF
few	NA	TRBV19	TRBJ1-4	TGTGCCAGTAGTAATCCAGGGTCCGCTAATGAAAAACTGTTTTTT	CASSNPGSANEKLFF
NA	TRBD2	TRBV9	TRBJ2-3	TGTGCCAGCAGCGCACCGGGACTAGCGAGGGGAGGGGATACGCAGTATTTT	CASSAPGLARGGDTQYF
NA	TRBD1	TRBV29-1	TRBJ1-2	TGCAGCGTTGAGGGGGCCGGGACAGATAACTATGGCTACACCTTC	CSVEGAGTDNYGYTF
NA	TRBD1	TRBV5-1	TRBJ1-6	TGCGCCAGCAGCTCCGGGACAGGGGCCCGGGATTCACCCCTCCACTTT	CASSSGTGARDSPLHF
NA	NA	TRBV28	TRBJ1-2	TGTGCCAGCAGTTTAGGGACGTACGGCTACACCTTC	CASSLGTYGYTF
NA	NA	TRBV27	TRBJ1-5	TGTGCCAGCAGTTCTACTTGGGTTTTACCCCAGCATTTT	CASSSTWVLPQHF
NA	TRBD2	TRBV11-2	TRBJ2-1	TGTGCCAGCAGCTCACTAGCGGGAGCCTACAATGAGCAGTTCTTC	CASSSLAGAYNEQFF